This entry concerns a single T cell receptor beta chain. The second PCR ran roughly 7 to 12 cycles with a sample-barcoded 5' primer and J-beta primers. TCRdb fed the 5' RACE reads into MiXCR, producing one record per CDR3 protein. This sample yields 850,000 to 950,000 distinct CDR3 sequences, of which more than 25% are seen a single time; roughly 17% belongs to the top ten. The data are from a study of blood T cells in healthy people across ages. There are 15 residues in the CDR3. The ends lost 7 bases at V and 4 bases at J; junction bases unmatched: 13. Germline values: CDR1 DFQATT, CDR2 SNEGSKA (reference sequence).

The sequence derives from a woman of 80 years or more in good health. The genes are TRBV20-1 and TRBJ2-3, with 8 bases identical to TRBD2. Sequencing was done on a sample of blood. The CDR3 protein is CSGAGAGGDADTQYF. The DNA for the CDR3 is TGCAGTGGAGCGGGGGCTGGGGGCGACGCAGATACGCAGTATTTT.